This entry lists 14 T cell receptor beta chains sequenced from one sample in a study of T cell responses to AZD1222 COVID-19 vaccine. Data came from immunoSEQ multiplex PCR; TCRdb stores just in-frame clones and leaves some out. The sample includes more than 70,000 clones, approximately 89% of them seen just once. The sequencing here drew on peripheral blood, taken on day 0 of AZD1222 vaccination. These receptors were obtained from an adult in good health.

CDR3 sequence reads: CASSIDPNEQFF. In DNA, the CDR3 is TGTGCCAGTAGTATAGATCCGAATGAGCAGTTCTTC. J is TRBJ2-1 and V is TRBV19; no clear D gene. V was trimmed by 0 bases and J by 7 bases, leaving 4 bases between them. This CDR3 has 12 amino acids. The V gene's germline CDR1 is LNHDA and CDR2 SQIVND (reference sequence).

The rearrangement joins TRBV24-1 to TRBJ1-2; 11 nucleotides align to TRBD1. Germline CDR1 reads KGHDR; CDR2 reads SFDVKD. The CDR3 has 14 amino acids. Trimming removed 5 bases from V and 8 bases from J; junction bases left unmatched: 6. CDR3 coding DNA: TGTGCCACCAGTGCTGGGGACAGGGGGATCGGCTACACCTTC. This codes for CATSAGDRGIGYTF.

This clone has only one observation. This chain links TRBV7-9 with TRBJ2-1; D call uncertain. The CDR3 extends over 14 amino acids. V was cut by 3 bases and J by 9 bases, with 15 bases left in between. Germline loops: CDR1 SEHNR, CDR2 FQNEAQ (reference sequence). The CDR3 protein is CASSLVGWAVEQFF. The CDR3 DNA follows: TGTGCCAGCAGCTTGGTCGGGTGGGCGGTTGAGCAGTTCTTC. The full variable domain, in which reference TRBV7-9 and TRBJ2-1 provide the parts outside the CDR3, is DTGVSQNPRHKITKRGQNVTFRCDPISEHNRLYWYRQTLGQGPEFLTYFQNEAQLEKSRLLSDRFSAERPKGSFSTLEIQRTEQGDSAMYLCASSLVGWAVEQFFGPGTRLTVL.

The rearrangement links TRBV7-9 to TRBJ1-2; a possible D gene is TRBD1 (5 bases). In germline, CDR1 is SEHNR, CDR2 FQNEAQ (reference sequence). The CDR3 totals 12 residues. The V end was cut by 7 bases, the J end by 5 bases, with 11 bases between. CDR3 residues: CASTAQDYGYTF. The CDR3 DNA is TGTGCCAGCACCGCACAGGATTATGGCTACACCTTC.

The rearrangement links TRBV7-9 to TRBJ2-5; no definite D call. V gave up 5 bases and J gave up 5 bases, with 12 bases separating them. CDR3 length: 13 amino acids. Germline CDR1 and CDR2: SEHNR and FQNEAQ (reference sequence). For the CDR3, the DNA is TGTGCCAGCAGCCTAGGATTCGGGGAGACCCAGTACTTC. This encodes CASSLGFGETQYF.

V usage is TRBV10-3 and J usage is TRBJ1-5; D might be TRBD1 (5 bases). Looked up from germline, CDR1 is ENHRY and CDR2 is SYGVKD. Trimming cost V 2 bases and J 0 bases, with 11 bases left between them. This CDR3 has 16 residues. The CDR3 coding sequence is TGTGCCATCAGTGAGAGGGGCGGGTATAGCAATCAGCCCCAGCATTTT. This codes for CAISERGGYSNQPQHF.

The genes are TRBV2 and TRBJ2-7; the D gene is possibly TRBD1 (6 bases). Germline lookup yields CDR1 SNHLY and CDR2 FYNNEI. The V end lost 5 bases, the J end lost 1 base, and 9 bases lay between the germline ends. This CDR3 is 13 amino acids long. CDR3 nucleotide sequence: TGTGCCAGCAGTACAGGGACGTCCTACGAGCAGTACTTC. Residues: CASSTGTSYEQYF.

This chain joins TRBV2 and TRBJ1-5, with 8 bases lining up with TRBD1. This CDR3 is 14 amino acids long. The V gene's germline CDR1 is SNHLY and CDR2 FYNNEI. The J segment lost 3 bases and the V segment lost 5 bases, leaving 3 bases of the junction unmatched. In nucleotides, the CDR3 is TGTGCCAGCAGTTCGGACAGGGTCAATCAGCCCCAGCATTTT. Its translation: CASSSDRVNQPQHF. The complete variable domain, with remaining parts taken from reference TRBV2 and TRBJ1-5, reads EPEVTQTPSHQVTQMGQEVILRCVPISNHLYFYWYRQILGQKVEFLVSFYNNEISEKSEIFDDQFSVERPDGSNFTLKIRSTKLEDSAMYFCASSSDRVNQPQHFGDGTRLSIL.

CDR3 sequence (DNA): TGTGCCACTACGTTTTGGAGCGAGCAGTACTTC. Translated: CATTFWSEQYF. The chain recombines TRBV2 with TRBJ2-7; D is undetermined. Trimming left V 10 bases short and J 6 bases short, with 13 bases between. CDR3 length: 11 amino acids. Germline loops: CDR1 SNHLY, CDR2 FYNNEI.

This clone has just one count. The J gene is TRBJ2-2, the V gene TRBV6-5; 10 bases are shared with TRBD2. The germline gives CDR1 MNHEY, CDR2 SVGAGI. V dropped 7 bases and J dropped 2; count of bases not matched to a gene: 4. This CDR3 spans 15 amino acids. The CDR3 sequence is CASTTSGFNTGELFF. CDR3 coding DNA: TGTGCCAGCACGACTAGCGGGTTCAACACCGGGGAGCTGTTTTTT.

CDR3: CASSWGFEKLFF. The CDR3 region has the DNA TGTGCCAGCAGCTGGGGCTTTGAAAAACTGTTTTTT. V usage is TRBV28 and J usage is TRBJ1-4, with D possibly TRBD1 on 5 matching bases. The CDR3 is 12 residues long. Germline V gene lookup returns CDR1 MDHEN and CDR2 SYDVKM. V was pared by 6 bases and J by 7 bases, with 9 bases between.

The V call is TRBV19, the J call TRBJ1-5; TRBD1 aligns across 9 bases. The CDR3 sequence is 22 residues long. J gave up 6 bases and V 7 bases, and 31 bases lay outside the gene matches. Germline V lookup: CDR1 LNHDA, CDR2 SQIVND (reference sequence). The CDR3 protein is CASTTLGQGKKGGWPTGQPQHF. The CDR3 region has the DNA TGTGCCAGTACCACCCTGGGACAGGGTAAAAAGGGTGGGTGGCCAACGGGTCAGCCCCAGCATTTT.

The rearrangement joins TRBV7-9 to TRBJ1-2; D might be TRBD1 (5 bases). Germline-derived CDR1 and CDR2 are SEHNR and FQNEAQ (reference sequence). V lost 0 bases to trimming and J lost 5 bases, with 7 bases between them. CDR3 size: 13 residues. CDR3 residues: CASSLAGGYGYTF. CDR3 nucleotide sequence: TGTGCCAGCAGCTTAGCGGGGGGGTATGGCTACACCTTC. Complete variable domain (other parts from reference TRBV7-9 and TRBJ1-2): DTGVSQNPRHKITKRGQNVTFRCDPISEHNRLYWYRQTLGQGPEFLTYFQNEAQLEKSRLLSDRFSAERPKGSFSTLEIQRTEQGDSAMYLCASSLAGGYGYTFGSGTRLTVV.

This chain uses TRBV6-5 with TRBJ1-2; D not certain. Germline V lookup: CDR1 MNHEY, CDR2 SVGAGI. The V end was cut by 0 bases, the J end by 2 bases, with 7 bases between. The CDR3 spans 14 residues. In nucleotides, the CDR3 is TGTGCCAGCAGTTACTCCTCTTCCAACTATGGCTACACCTTC. Translation: CASSYSSSNYGYTF.